The clone carrying this T cell receptor beta chain has more than one count but fewer than ten. This specimen comes from a study of control samples from healthy donors and cancer patients. The assay was immunoSEQ multiplex PCR, and TCRdb's table has in-frame clones only and misses some. The data contain some 120,000 clones, over 75% of them singletons. The V end lost 4 bases, the J end lost 9 bases, and 14 bases lay between the germline ends. The CDR3 is made up of 12 amino acids. The germline gives CDR1 SGHDT, CDR2 YYEEEE. This sequence was found in a man aged 18 to 29 in good health. The chain employs TRBV5-6 and TRBJ2-7; D remains ambiguous. Sequenced: blood. The CDR3 loop is CASSVSLGGQYF. The DNA for the CDR3 is TGTGCCAGCAGCGTCTCGTTGGGCGGGCAGTACTTC.